This TCR beta chain was found in a study of blood T cell repertoires in COVID-19. Some clones are missing from TCRdb's copy, which holds only in-frame ones; the method was immunoSEQ multiplex PCR. The sample lists roughly 98,000 clones, about 80% occurring once. The V end lost 4 bases, the J end lost 3 bases, and 13 bases lay between the germline ends. Germline assignment: CDR1 SGHDT and CDR2 YYEEEE. The CDR3 spans 15 residues. The TCR sequence derives from a man between 65 and 85 years old with active or convalescent COVID-19. The V gene is TRBV5-6, the J gene TRBJ1-4; no clear D gene. The sample was peripheral blood. The CDR3 region is CASSALGRSNEKLFF. DNA for the CDR3: TGTGCCAGCAGCGCTCTGGGGAGGTCTAATGAAAAACTGTTTTTT.